This TCR beta chain stems from a study of CD8 T cells in Susac syndrome. From blood CD8+ and CD4+ T cells, the TCR beta chain was sequenced. After extraction with the RNeasy kit, about 0.45 to 1 ug of the RNA was reverse transcribed using random hexamers. Amplification of TCR beta CDR3 spanned 54 Vbeta and 13 Jbeta via immunoSEQ multiplex PCR. TCRdb processed the immunoSEQ multiplex PCR reads anew with MiXCR; each CDR3 protein has one entry. This repertoire shows about 50,000 distinct CDR3 sequences, 93% found once; its top ten account for about 0.51%. The receptor comes from a human donor with multiple sclerosis. Sequencing input: CD8+ T cells from PBMCs.

CDR3 coding DNA: TGCGCCAGCAGCTCCCGGGACAGATCCGGCTACACCTTC. Translating it yields CASSSRDRSGYTF. The chain carries TRBV5-1 and TRBJ1-2, with 7 nucleotides matching TRBD1. The germline CDR1 and CDR2 sequences are SGHRS and YFSETQ. The V gene end was trimmed by 3 bases and the J gene end by 8 bases; junction bases not matched to a gene: 7. The CDR3 has 13 amino acids.